What follows are 20 T cell receptor beta chains derived from one specimen sequenced in a study of blood T cell repertoires in COVID-19. The protocol was immunoSEQ multiplex PCR, while the TCRdb copy is restricted to in-frame clones and leaves out a portion. Of under 250,000 clones listed, 85% are singletons. Sequencing was performed on peripheral blood. The receptor set was obtained from a man in his forties or fifties with COVID-19, enrolled during active disease.

The chain couples TRBV7-3 to TRBJ1-1; no reliable D call. Germline V CDR1 and CDR2: SGHTA, FQGTGA. V gave up 5 bases and J gave up 1 base, with 8 bases separating them. The CDR3 runs to 13 residues. CDR3 in amino acids: CASSVSRNTEAFF. DNA of the CDR3: TGTGCCAGCAGCGTGTCTAGGAACACTGAAGCTTTCTTT.

CDR3 residues: CASSQGAWEKLFF. In nucleotides, the CDR3 is TGCGCCAGCAGCCAGGGGGCGTGGGAAAAACTGTTTTTT. This chain uses TRBV4-3 with TRBJ1-4, with a weak D call TRBD1 (6 bases). Germline assignment: CDR1 LGHNA and CDR2 YSLEER. Trimming took off 3 bases at V and 8 bases at J, with 10 bases between the two ends. The length of the CDR3 is 13 residues.

This sequence joins TRBV3-1 (or the pseudogene TRBV3-2) and TRBJ1-2, with D hard to call. This CDR3 has 12 amino acids. CDR1 is LGHDT and CDR2 is YNNKEL in the germline V gene (reference sequence). V lost 1 base and J lost 7, with 7 bases in between. In nucleotides, the CDR3 is TGTGCCAGCAGCCAAGGGGCTGGTGGCTACACCTTC. Encoded protein: CASSQGAGGYTF.

The CDR3 sequence is CASSSRQGASYEQYF. The DNA for the CDR3 is TGTGCCAGCAGTTCCCGACAGGGGGCTTCCTACGAGCAGTACTTC. The V call is TRBV11-1, the J call TRBJ2-7, with 10 bases fitting TRBD1. The CDR3 runs to 15 residues. J gave up 1 base and V 6 bases, and 6 bases lay outside the gene matches. Germline assignment: CDR1 SGHAT and CDR2 FQDESV (reference sequence).

The chain couples TRBV5-1 to TRBJ2-2, with 9 bases that match TRBD1. Germline lookup yields CDR1 SGHRS and CDR2 YFSETQ. The J segment lost 0 bases and the V segment lost 4 bases, leaving 7 bases of the junction unmatched. The CDR3 spans 17 residues. In nucleotides, the CDR3 is TGCGCCAGCAGCCCCGGGAGGACAGGGGCGAACACCGGGGAGCTGTTTTTT. Translating it yields CASSPGRTGANTGELFF. The full variable domain, completed using reference TRBV5-1 and TRBJ2-2, is KAGVTQTPRYLIKTRGQQVTLSCSPISGHRSVSWYQQTPGQGLQFLFEYFSETQRNKGNFPGRFSGRQFSNSRSEMNVSTLELGDSALYLCASSPGRTGANTGELFFGEGSRLTVL.

CDR3 DNA: TGTGCCAGCTCCCCCCCCCAGGGGCCCTCTGGAAACACCATATATTTT. Its protein product is CASSPPQGPSGNTIYF. The rearrangement links TRBV18 to TRBJ1-3; the D gene is possibly TRBD1 (6 bases). Trimming left V 6 bases short and J 0 bases short, with 15 bases between. CDR1 KGHSH and CDR2 LQKENI come from the germline V gene. The CDR3 contains 16 residues.

The chain employs TRBV27 and TRBJ1-5, with a possible D match to TRBD1 (5 bases). Germline V gene data show CDR1 as MNHEY and CDR2 as SMNVEV (reference sequence). V was pared by 5 bases and J by 6 bases, with 14 bases between. This CDR3 is built from 14 residues. This CDR3 reads CASSTTGPAQPQHF. DNA for the CDR3: TGTGCCAGCAGTACTACAGGTCCGGCTCAGCCCCAGCATTTT.

The rearrangement joins TRBV7-2 to TRBJ2-3; TRBD2 matches at 9 bases. The CDR3 length is 15 residues. V lost 2 bases to trimming and J lost 4 bases; unmatched junction nucleotides: 4. Germline lookup yields CDR1 SGHTA and CDR2 FQGNSA. DNA of the CDR3: TGTGCCAGCAGCTTATCGCGGGGGGGCCCAGATACGCAGTATTTT. It is translated as CASSLSRGGPDTQYF.

The chain carries TRBV5-1 and TRBJ2-2; 10 nucleotides align to TRBD1. Germline trimming cut 9 bases from V and 5 bases from J; bases unmatched to any gene: 10. Germline V lookup: CDR1 SGHRS, CDR2 YFSETQ. This CDR3 contains 15 residues. As DNA, the CDR3 is TGCGCCACCAACATCGGACAGGGGGGGACCGGGGAGCTGTTTTTT. Amino acids: CATNIGQGGTGELFF.

The chain is built from TRBV3-1 (or the pseudogene TRBV3-2) and TRBJ2-7, with a weak D call TRBD2 (5 bases). This CDR3 region has 14 residues. The germline CDR1 and CDR2 sequences are LGHDT and YNNKEL (reference sequence). Trimming took 1 base from V and 3 from J, leaving 10 bases between them. This CDR3 is CASSQARANYEQYF. CDR3 sequence (DNA): TGTGCCAGCAGCCAAGCGCGGGCCAACTACGAGCAGTACTTC.

The rearrangement links TRBV27 to TRBJ2-2, with 8 bases fitting TRBD1. CDR1 and CDR2 (germline): MNHEY, SMNVEV (reference sequence). V shed 6 bases and J 7 bases; nucleotides not matched to a gene: 10. The CDR3 spans 15 residues. As DNA, the CDR3 is TGTGCCAGCAGACCAGGACAGGGATATCACGGGGAGCTGTTTTTT. Its protein is CASRPGQGYHGELFF.

This rearrangement joins TRBV6-5 to TRBJ1-2; D is perhaps TRBD1 (5 bases). V lost 8 bases and J 2 bases, leaving 12 bases between the germline ends. The CDR3 extends over 13 amino acids. Per the germline V gene, CDR1 is MNHEY and CDR2 is SVGAGI. The CDR3 loop is CASSLQGNYGYTF. The CDR3 bases are TGTGCCAGCTCGTTGCAGGGAAACTATGGCTACACCTTC.

The J gene is TRBJ2-2, the V gene TRBV6-4; D not certain. CDR1 is MRHNA, CDR2 SNTAGT, per germline. V lost 7 bases, J lost 1 base, and 4 bases lay in between. This CDR3 region has 12 residues. CDR3 protein: CASTQNTGELFF. In DNA form, the CDR3 reads TGTGCCAGCACCCAGAACACCGGGGAGCTGTTTTTT.

This clone was counted a few times. This chain joins TRBV4-1 and TRBJ1-3; D is undetermined. Deletions cut 3 bases from V and 0 bases from J, with 15 bases between. There are 17 residues in the CDR3. Germline V lookup: CDR1 MGHRA, CDR2 YSYEKL. CDR3 in DNA: TGCGCCAGCAGCCAGGCCCGAGGCCGCTTCTCTGGAAACACCATATATTTT. Residues: CASSQARGRFSGNTIYF.

The rearrangement joins TRBV5-1 to TRBJ2-3; TRBD2 matches at 10 bases. The J segment lost 5 bases and the V segment lost 2 bases, leaving 2 bases of the junction unmatched. The CDR3 runs to 14 residues. CDR1 is SGHRS, CDR2 YFSETQ, per germline. This chain's CDR3 is CASSFSGGKDTQYF. The CDR3 nucleotides are TGCGCCAGCAGCTTTAGCGGGGGGAAAGATACGCAGTATTTT.

The V call is TRBV5-4, the J call TRBJ2-3; possible D gene TRBD2, 6 bases. The CDR3 has 15 residues. Trimming took off 0 bases at V and 2 bases at J, with 10 bases between the two ends. The V gene's germline CDR1 is SGHNT and CDR2 YYREEE (reference sequence). This CDR3 reads CASSLGRDPTDTQYF. The CDR3 DNA reads TGTGCCAGCAGCTTGGGGCGGGACCCCACAGATACGCAGTATTTT.

The chain links TRBV4-1 to TRBJ2-5, with a possible D match to TRBD2 (5 bases). Trimming pared 2 bases from V and 2 bases from J, leaving 15 bases between. Germline V lookup: CDR1 MGHRA, CDR2 YSYEKL. The CDR3 is made up of 16 amino acids. In DNA form, the CDR3 reads TGCGCCAGCAGCCAAATTATTCGCGGGCAGCAAGAGACCCAGTACTTC. This encodes CASSQIIRGQQETQYF.

The chain links TRBV6-5 to TRBJ1-6; 7 bases are a match to TRBD1. The junction had 0 bases not matched to a gene; V was cut back by 4 bases and J by 6 bases. The germline gives CDR1 MNHEY, CDR2 SVGAGI. The CDR3 extends over 13 amino acids. The chain's CDR3 is CASSWDSNSPLHF. The CDR3 nucleotides read TGTGCCAGCAGTTGGGACAGTAATTCACCCCTCCACTTT.

This clone was counted once. This chain links TRBV3-1 (or the pseudogene TRBV3-2) with TRBJ2-7; D unclear. The V gene lost 4 bases and the J gene lost 0 bases, with 4 bases spanning the gap. The germline V gene encodes CDR1 LGHDT and CDR2 YNNKEL (reference sequence). This CDR3 has 12 residues. This chain's CDR3 is CASSPHSYEQYF. In DNA, the CDR3 is TGTGCCAGCAGCCCACACTCCTACGAGCAGTACTTC.

The chain carries TRBV15 and TRBJ1-5, with D hard to call. From germline, CDR1 is LNHNV and CDR2 YYDKDF (reference sequence). The CDR3 loop spans 14 amino acids. V lost 4 bases and J lost 3, with 10 bases in between. CDR3 sequence: CATSITRDNQPQHF. The DNA of the CDR3 is TGTGCCACCAGCATAACCCGGGACAATCAGCCCCAGCATTTT.